The 6 T cell receptor beta chains below were found in one sample sequenced in a study of HIV-infected patients and healthy controls. MiXCR, run by TCRdb on the 5' RACE reads, gives a single entry per CDR3 protein. This table holds 18,000 or so distinct CDR3 sequences, about 19% found once. Sequences were obtained from CD8+ T cells from blood. The receptors stem from a human donor in good health.

The V and J genes are TRBV27 and TRBJ1-2; no firm D call. The CDR3 consists of 12 residues. CDR1 is MNHEY and CDR2 is SMNVEV in the germline V gene (reference sequence). The V and J ends lost 5 bases and 0 bases respectively, with 4 bases between them. CDR3 sequence reads: CASSGANYGYTF. The CDR3 DNA reads as TGTGCCAGCAGTGGAGCTAACTATGGCTACACCTTC.

This clonotype appeared a few times. The V gene is TRBV7-9, the J gene TRBJ1-2; possible D gene TRBD1, 5 bases. The CDR3 runs to 14 residues. The V and J ends lost 3 bases and 6 bases respectively, with 14 bases between them. Germline V gene data show CDR1 as SEHNR and CDR2 as FQNEAQ (reference sequence). The CDR3 loop reads CASSFMEGPNGYTF. In DNA, the CDR3 is TGTGCCAGCAGCTTTATGGAGGGACCGAATGGCTACACCTTC. The whole variable domain, filled in from reference TRBV7-9 and TRBJ1-2, reads DTGVSQNPRHKITKRGQNVTFRCDPISEHNRLYWYRQTLGQGPEFLTYFQNEAQLEKSRLLSDRFSAERPKGSFSTLEIQRTEQGDSAMYLCASSFMEGPNGYTFGSGTRLTVV.

V usage is TRBV6-6 and J usage is TRBJ2-6, with 7 bases that match TRBD1. CDR3 size: 15 residues. Per the germline V gene, CDR1 is MNHNY and CDR2 is SVGAGI (reference sequence). After removal of 6 bases from V and 4 bases from J, the junction contained 6 bases not matched to a gene. The CDR3, as DNA: TGTGCCAGCAGGATACAGGGGACAGGGGCCAACGTCCTGACTTTC. It codes for CASRIQGTGANVLTF.

In this sample, this clonotype turned up a few times. The chain carries TRBV9 and TRBJ1-1; the D gene is possibly TRBD1 (5 bases). Germline V gives CDR1 SGDLS, CDR2 YYNGEE. CDR3 size: 17 residues. Trimming stripped 0 bases from V and 4 bases from J, with 19 bases between. In DNA form, the CDR3 reads TGTGCCAGCAGCGTAGGGGGGGTATCCTGGGAAATCACTGAAGCTTTCTTT. Its translation: CASSVGGVSWEITEAFF.

The CDR3, as DNA: TGTGCCAGCAGAGGACTAGCGGGACGTAGGTCCTACAATGAGCAGTTCTTC. It codes for CASRGLAGRRSYNEQFF. The rearrangement links TRBV27 to TRBJ2-1, with 12 bases fitting TRBD2. J lost 1 base, V lost 6 bases, and 7 bases had no gene match. The germline CDR1 and CDR2 sequences are MNHEY and SMNVEV (reference sequence). The CDR3 spans 17 residues.

This clonotype was seen a handful of times. This chain connects TRBV9 to TRBJ2-7; D is unclear. CDR1 and CDR2 from the germline V gene are SGDLS and YYNGEE. V shed 0 bases and J shed 0 bases, with 7 bases lying between them. The CDR3 is 14 amino acids. CDR3 amino acids: CASSVGTFSYEQYF. DNA of the CDR3: TGTGCCAGCAGCGTAGGTACGTTCTCCTACGAGCAGTACTTC.